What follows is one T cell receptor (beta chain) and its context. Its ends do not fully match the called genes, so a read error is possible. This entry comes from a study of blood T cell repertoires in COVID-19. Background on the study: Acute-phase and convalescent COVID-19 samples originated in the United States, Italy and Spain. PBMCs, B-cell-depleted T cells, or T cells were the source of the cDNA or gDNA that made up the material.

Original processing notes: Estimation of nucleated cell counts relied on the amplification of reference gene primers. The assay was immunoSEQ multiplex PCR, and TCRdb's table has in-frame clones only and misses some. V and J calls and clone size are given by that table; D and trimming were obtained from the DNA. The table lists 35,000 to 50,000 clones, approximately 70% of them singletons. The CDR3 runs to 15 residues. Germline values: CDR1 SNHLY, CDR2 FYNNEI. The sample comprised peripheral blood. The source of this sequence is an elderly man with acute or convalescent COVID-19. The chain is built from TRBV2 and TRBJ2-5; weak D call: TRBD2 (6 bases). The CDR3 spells CASCEGRGYQETQYF. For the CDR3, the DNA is TGTGCCAGCTGTGAGGGGCGGGGATACCAAGAGACCCAGTACTTC.